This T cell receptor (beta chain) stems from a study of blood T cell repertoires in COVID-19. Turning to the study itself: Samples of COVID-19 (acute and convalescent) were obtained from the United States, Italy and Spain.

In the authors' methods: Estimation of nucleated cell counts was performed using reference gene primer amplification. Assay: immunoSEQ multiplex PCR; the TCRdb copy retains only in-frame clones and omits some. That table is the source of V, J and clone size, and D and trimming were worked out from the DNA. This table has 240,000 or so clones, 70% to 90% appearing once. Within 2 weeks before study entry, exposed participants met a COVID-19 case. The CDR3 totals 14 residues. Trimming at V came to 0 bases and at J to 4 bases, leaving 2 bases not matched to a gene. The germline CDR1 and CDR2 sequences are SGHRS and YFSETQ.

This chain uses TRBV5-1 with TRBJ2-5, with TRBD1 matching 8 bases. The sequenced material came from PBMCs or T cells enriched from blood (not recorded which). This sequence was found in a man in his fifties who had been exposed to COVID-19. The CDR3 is CASSLATGVETQYF. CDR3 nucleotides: TGCGCCAGCAGCTTGGCGACAGGGGTAGAGACCCAGTACTTC.